This T cell receptor (beta chain) appears in the sequencing data of a study of PD-1 blockade in classical Hodgkin lymphoma. Whole-study results and caveats: A significant rise in TCR diversity by C4D1 was seen for CD4+ but not CD8+ cells.

The protocol was immunoSEQ multiplex PCR, while the TCRdb copy is restricted to in-frame clones and leaves out a portion. Among tens of thousands of clones listed, around four fifths were seen once. As for time point: cycle 4 day 1 (C4D1), after more than 5 weeks of nivolumab. Every one of the patients relapsed after autologous stem cell transplantation (brentuximab vedotin exposure was variable). Comment on this clone: Its cognate antigen is unknown.

The specimen was peripheral blood mononuclear cells (PBMCs), collected before the fourth cycle of nivolumab. This receptor was identified in a human donor with classical Hodgkin lymphoma.

The DNA for the CDR3 is TGTGCCAGCAAAATAGGAAACACTGAAGCTTTCTTT. It specifies CASKIGNTEAFF. The chain recombines TRBV6-6 with TRBJ1-1; D gene uncertain. Germline V gene sequence: CDR1 MNHNY, CDR2 SVGAGI (reference sequence). V was shortened by 7 bases and J by 2 bases, with 8 bases between the two germline ends. CDR3 length equals 12 residues.